Each of the 10 T cell receptor beta chains below was sequenced from the same sample in a study of graft-versus-host responses after intestinal transplantation. Sequencing was performed with immunoSEQ multiplex PCR; in TCRdb, only in-frame clones are kept and a portion is missing. The sample lists over 85,000 clones; approximately 92% were seen once. Their antigens are not known. The sequences come from unstimulated CD8+ T cells sorted from spleen or lymph node cells, collected before intestinal transplant. The receptors originated from a human donor who received an intestinal transplant.

The V call is TRBV6-4, the J call TRBJ2-1, with D possibly TRBD1 on 5 matching bases. V was shortened by 5 bases and J by 6 bases, with 14 bases between the two germline ends. CDR1 and CDR2 (germline): MRHNA, SNTAGT. CDR3 size: 14 residues. DNA of the CDR3: TGTGCCAGCAGTATAGCCCACCAGGGCAATGAGCAGTTCTTC. Protein: CASSIAHQGNEQFF.

This clone was seen once. The V gene is TRBV6-5, the J gene TRBJ2-5; 7 nucleotides line up with TRBD1. The assigned J gene may be wrong: the sequence end matches TRBJ2-7 better. Germline CDR1 MNHEY, CDR2 SVGAGI. This CDR3 comprises 12 residues. CDR3 region: CASSGTVYEQYF. In nucleotides, the CDR3 is TGTGCCAGCAGCGGGACAGTATACGAGCAGTACTTC.

The chain recombines TRBV7-2 with TRBJ2-7; D might be TRBD2 (5 bases). Trimming removed 5 bases from V and 1 base from J, with 12 bases in between. Germline V gene sequence: CDR1 SGHTA, CDR2 FQGNSA. The CDR3 contains 14 residues. CDR3 region: CASSQSPGSYEQYF. CDR3 nucleotide sequence: TGTGCCAGCAGCCAAAGTCCGGGATCCTACGAGCAGTACTTC.

CDR3 protein: CASSIGDTGKLFF. The CDR3 DNA reads TGTGCCAGCAGCATTGGGGACACCGGGAAACTGTTTTTT. This rearrangement joins TRBV27 to TRBJ1-4; TRBD1 might be the D (6 bases). CDR1 is MNHEY, CDR2 SMNVEV, per germline (reference sequence). The CDR3 totals 13 residues. With 6 bases removed from V and 11 bases from J, the gap between germline ends came to 16 bases.

The sample holds one count of this clone. This chain links TRBV4-1 with TRBJ1-6, with D uncertain. This CDR3 has 17 residues. CDR1 and CDR2 (germline): MGHRA, YSYEKL. V lost 0 bases, J lost 0 bases, and 9 bases lay in between. CDR3 in DNA: TGCGCCAGCAGCCAAGATCCGCCGAGCTCCTATAATTCACCCCTCCACTTT. Protein product: CASSQDPPSSYNSPLHF.

The chain uses TRBV27 and TRBJ1-1; D might be TRBD1 (5 bases). This CDR3 is 13 amino acids long. The V gene lost 6 bases and the J gene lost 8 bases, with 16 bases spanning the gap. Germline-derived CDR1 and CDR2 are MNHEY and SMNVEV (reference sequence). The DNA of the CDR3 is TGTGCCAGCAGGCCCCTCTCGGGGGTGGAAGCTTTCTTT. Translation gives CASRPLSGVEAFF.

V is TRBV2 and J is TRBJ2-2; 9 positions agree with TRBD2. V shed 3 bases and J 7 bases; nucleotides not matched to a gene: 15. This CDR3 is built from 18 residues. Germline-derived CDR1 and CDR2 are SNHLY and FYNNEI. CDR3 region: CASSEGLAGGQSNGELFF. In DNA form, the CDR3 reads TGTGCCAGCAGTGAGGGCCTTGCGGGAGGGCAATCAAACGGGGAGCTGTTTTTT. Full variable domain (outside the CDR3, taken from reference TRBV2 and TRBJ2-2): EPEVTQTPSHQVTQMGQEVILRCVPISNHLYFYWYRQILGQKVEFLVSFYNNEISEKSEIFDDQFSVERPDGSNFTLKIRSTKLEDSAMYFCASSEGLAGGQSNGELFFGEGSRLTVL.

This clone was detected once. V and J are TRBV5-6 and TRBJ2-7; weak D call: TRBD2 (6 bases). Germline CDR1 is SGHDT and CDR2 is YYEEEE. The CDR3 is made up of 13 amino acids. Trimming stripped 6 bases from V and 2 bases from J, with 12 bases between. The CDR3 here is CASTLGEAYEQYF. CDR3 nucleotides: TGTGCCAGCACCCTCGGGGAGGCCTACGAGCAGTACTTC.

This chain links TRBV27 with TRBJ1-6, with 7 bases lining up with TRBD1. V was clipped by 5 bases and J by 7 bases; unmatched bases: 8. This CDR3 has 15 amino acids. Germline lookup yields CDR1 MNHEY and CDR2 SMNVEV (reference sequence). For the CDR3, the DNA is TGTGCCAGCAGTCGAACGACAGGGAACAATTCACCCCTCCACTTT. As protein: CASSRTTGNNSPLHF.

This chain links TRBV27 with TRBJ1-1; no firm D call. The germline V gene encodes CDR1 MNHEY and CDR2 SMNVEV (reference sequence). V was shortened by 2 bases and J by 3 bases, with 13 bases between the two germline ends. CDR3 size: 15 residues. CDR3: CASSLRHSLDTEAFF. Written as DNA, the CDR3 is TGTGCCAGCAGTTTACGGCACAGCCTCGACACTGAAGCTTTCTTT.